The 30 T cell receptor beta chains below come from one sample, sequenced in a study of cytotoxic CD8 clonotypes in ibrutinib-treated CLL. Repertoires were generated with immunoSEQ multiplex PCR, while TCRdb's copy carries only in-frame clones and drops some. This table holds about 270,000 clones, roughly four fifths found once. Sequenced material: PBMCs, taken at disease progression, from a patient treated with ibrutinib. The receptor set was obtained from a human donor with chronic lymphocytic leukemia.

This chain links TRBV10-1 with TRBJ2-7; perhaps TRBD2 as D (6 bases). The CDR3 length is 18 residues. Looked up from germline, CDR1 is WNHNN and CDR2 is SYGVQD (reference sequence). Trimming shortened V by 3 bases and J by 2 bases, and 23 bases separated the two germline ends. In DNA, the CDR3 is TGCGCCAGCAGTGACCAGTGGGGTATCGGGGGTGGGGCCTACGAGCAGTACTTC. It translates to CASSDQWGIGGGAYEQYF.

This clone was detected only a few times. The chain combines TRBV11-2 with TRBJ2-5, with 7 bases that match TRBD1. Looked up from germline, CDR1 is SGHAT and CDR2 is FQNNGV. The CDR3 consists of 15 residues. Losses at the gene ends were 1 base for V and 4 bases for J; bases not matched to a gene: 6. The CDR3 bases are TGTGCCAGCAGCTTAGCCCCAACAGGGGTAGAGACCCAGTACTTC. Its protein product is CASSLAPTGVETQYF.

The chain couples TRBV5-1 to TRBJ1-6; tentative D call: TRBD1 (5 bases). Germline CDR1 SGHRS, CDR2 YFSETQ. V lost 4 bases and J 6 bases, leaving 17 bases between the germline ends. The CDR3 sequence is 16 residues long. CDR3: CASSVGTVKPNSPLHF. In DNA, the CDR3 is TGCGCCAGCAGCGTTGGGACCGTTAAACCTAATTCACCCCTCCACTTT.

J is TRBJ2-7 and V is TRBV28, with 15 bases identical to TRBD2. Germline CDR1 MDHEN, CDR2 SYDVKM. The CDR3 has 16 amino acids. The junction had 6 bases not matched to a gene; V was cut back by 5 bases and J by 4 bases. The CDR3 DNA reads as TGTGCCAGCAGTCCCGATGGACTAGCGGGAGGGTACGAGCAGTACTTC. This sequence encodes CASSPDGLAGGYEQYF.

This sequence joins TRBV5-1 and TRBJ2-3; 11 bases match TRBD2. In germline, CDR1 is SGHRS, CDR2 YFSETQ. V lost 3 bases, J lost 6 bases, and 6 bases stayed unmatched. CDR3 length equals 15 residues. CDR3 in amino acids: CASSSTSGRGDTQYF. CDR3 DNA sequence: TGCGCCAGCAGCTCTACTAGCGGGAGAGGGGATACGCAGTATTTT.

The CDR3: CASSLEGRGDEQYF. CDR3 sequence (DNA): TGCGCCAGCAGCTTGGAGGGCAGGGGAGACGAGCAGTACTTC. The chain links TRBV5-1 to TRBJ2-7; D might be TRBD1 (6 bases). This CDR3 has 14 residues. From germline, CDR1 is SGHRS and CDR2 YFSETQ. The V gene lost 0 bases and the J gene lost 5 bases, with 12 bases spanning the gap.

This chain connects TRBV29-1 to TRBJ1-2; D is unresolved. In germline, CDR1 is SQVTM, CDR2 ANQGSEA. Trimming removed 6 bases from V and 7 bases from J, with 12 bases in between. CDR3 size: 11 residues. DNA for the CDR3: TGCAGCGTCCGGCCTGAGGGTGGCTACACCTTC. It codes for CSVRPEGGYTF.

The V call is TRBV21-1, the J call TRBJ2-7; the DNA was not compared with TRBD1, the D call given in the table. TRBV21-1 counts as a pseudogene. The CDR3 is made up of 14 amino acids. The CDR3 here is CASRHREKMREQYF. Written as DNA, the CDR3 is TGTGCCAGCAGGCACAGGGAAAAGATGAGGGAGCAGTACTTC.

This sequence joins TRBV7-9 and TRBJ2-7, with D tentatively TRBD2 (6 bases). This CDR3 has 15 residues. V was trimmed by 5 bases and J by 5 bases, leaving 19 bases between them. CDR1 SEHNR and CDR2 FQNEAQ come from the germline V gene (reference sequence). In DNA form, the CDR3 reads TGTGCCAGCAGCGCTTCCCGGGGCAGGGAGGACGAGCAGTACTTC. Translated: CASSASRGREDEQYF.

This chain uses TRBV6-5 with TRBJ2-7, with 7 bases matching TRBD2. V was pared by 5 bases and J by 4 bases, with 11 bases of the junction left unmatched. The length of the CDR3 is 15 residues. From germline, CDR1 is MNHEY and CDR2 SVGAGI. In nucleotides, the CDR3 is TGTGCCAGCAGTCCTCCGGGGAGGGAAGGATACGAGCAGTACTTC. Residues: CASSPPGREGYEQYF.

This clone was seen just once. The chain links TRBV29-1 to TRBJ2-6; 8 bases align to TRBD2. The CDR3 loop spans 15 amino acids. Unmatched junction bases numbered 5, after V lost 5 bases and J lost 2 bases. CDR1 SQVTM and CDR2 ANQGSEA come from the germline V gene. The CDR3 DNA is TGCAGCGTTTCGGGAGGGCCTCCTGGGGCCAACGTCCTGACTTTC. Its translation is CSVSGGPPGANVLTF.

Only one count was recorded for this clone. The rearrangement uses TRBV6-1 and TRBJ2-3; the match to TRBD1 covers 7 bases. J gave up 2 bases and V 2 bases, and 7 bases lay outside the gene matches. Germline assignment: CDR1 MNHNS and CDR2 SASEGT. This CDR3 is built from 16 residues. CDR3 DNA: TGTGCCAGCAGTGAAATCGAGGGGACAGACACAGATACGCAGTATTTT. This sequence encodes CASSEIEGTDTDTQYF.

The J gene is TRBJ2-3, the V gene TRBV7-9; 9 nucleotides line up with TRBD2. The CDR3 consists of 16 residues. Germline values: CDR1 SEHNR, CDR2 FQNEAQ (reference sequence). V trimming: 3 bases; J trimming: 2 bases; junction bases outside the gene matches: 6. CDR3 in amino acids: CASSFGAGGNTDTQYF. CDR3 bases: TGTGCCAGCAGCTTCGGAGCGGGGGGAAACACAGATACGCAGTATTTT. Drawing the rest from reference TRBV7-9 and TRBJ2-3, the complete variable domain is DTGVSQNPRHKITKRGQNVTFRCDPISEHNRLYWYRQTLGQGPEFLTYFQNEAQLEKSRLLSDRFSAERPKGSFSTLEIQRTEQGDSAMYLCASSFGAGGNTDTQYFGPGTRLTVL.

The genes are TRBV5-1 and TRBJ1-2, with a possible D match to TRBD1 (5 bases). The CDR3 consists of 18 residues. Germline V gene lookup returns CDR1 SGHRS and CDR2 YFSETQ. The germline V and J ends were trimmed by 0 bases and 2 bases, with 20 bases remaining between them. The CDR3 sequence: CASSLARIEWGSNYGYTF. The CDR3 region has the DNA TGCGCCAGCAGCTTGGCTAGGATAGAGTGGGGGAGCAACTATGGCTACACCTTC.

V is TRBV5-1 and J is TRBJ2-7; D is possibly TRBD2 (5 bases). V was clipped by 0 bases and J by 5 bases, with 12 bases between them. Looked up from germline, CDR1 is SGHRS and CDR2 is YFSETQ. The CDR3 is made up of 14 amino acids. DNA for the CDR3: TGCGCCAGCAGCTTGGGGGAGAGCCCACACGAGCAGTACTTC. Residues: CASSLGESPHEQYF.

In its sample, this clone was seen a few times. The rearrangement uses TRBV19 and TRBJ1-2, with TRBD1 as a possible D gene (6 bases). The CDR3 is made up of 12 amino acids. V lost 8 bases to trimming and J lost 4 bases, with 11 bases between them. Germline CDR1 reads LNHDA; CDR2 reads SQIVND (reference sequence). The chain's CDR3 is CASLDRTYGYTF. The CDR3 bases are TGTGCCAGTTTGGACAGAACCTATGGCTACACCTTC.

The rearrangement joins TRBV6-5 to TRBJ2-7, with TRBD2 identical over 10 bases. Germline values: CDR1 MNHEY, CDR2 SVGAGI. The CDR3 runs 16 residues. V lost 2 bases and J lost 4; bases outside the gene matches: 8. The CDR3 protein is CASSYRASGRSYEQYF. The DNA of the CDR3 is TGTGCCAGCAGTTACCGGGCTAGCGGGAGATCGTACGAGCAGTACTTC.

V and J are TRBV5-1 and TRBJ2-7; 10 bases are a match to TRBD1. Trimming took 0 bases from V and 6 from J; bases not matched to a gene: 3. The CDR3 has 14 residues. Germline V gene sequence: CDR1 SGHRS, CDR2 YFSETQ. CDR3 DNA sequence: TGCGCCAGCAGCTTGGGGACAGGGGGAAGCGAGCAGTACTTC. Protein: CASSLGTGGSEQYF.

The chain is built from TRBV6-5 and TRBJ2-3; D is ambiguous. V lost 0 bases and J 6 bases, leaving 13 bases between the germline ends. Germline V gives CDR1 MNHEY, CDR2 SVGAGI. This CDR3 region has 15 residues. CDR3 nucleotides: TGTGCCAGCAGTTACTCGCCGGCCACCTTGGATACGCAGTATTTT. It translates to CASSYSPATLDTQYF.

The chain links TRBV4-1 to TRBJ1-5; D possibly corresponds to TRBD1 (6 bases). This CDR3 contains 15 residues. V dropped 0 bases and J dropped 4 bases, with 10 bases sitting between them. Germline lookup yields CDR1 MGHRA and CDR2 YSYEKL. CDR3 bases: TGCGCCAGCAGCCAAGAGAGGGGGGTTAATCAGCCCCAGCATTTT. This gives the protein CASSQERGVNQPQHF.

The V gene is TRBV29-1, the J gene TRBJ2-7, with D perhaps matching TRBD1 (6 bases). The germline V gene has CDR1 SQVTM and CDR2 ANQGSEA. Deletions cut 1 base from V and 5 bases from J, with 12 bases between. The CDR3 is 13 residues long. The CDR3 sequence is CSVEAQEGDEQYF. The DNA of the CDR3 is TGCAGCGTTGAAGCCCAAGAGGGGGACGAGCAGTACTTC.

This chain links TRBV10-3 with TRBJ2-3, with D unclear. Germline CDR1 and CDR2: ENHRY and SYGVKD. Trimming removed 2 bases at V and 3 bases at J, with 3 bases between. The CDR3 runs 12 residues. Here the CDR3 reads CAISEVTDTQYF. CDR3 sequence (DNA): TGTGCCATCAGTGAGGTAACAGATACGCAGTATTTT.

This chain uses TRBV15 with TRBJ1-1; the match to TRBD1 covers 12 bases. Germline trimming cut 8 bases from V and 1 base from J; bases unmatched to any gene: 8. The CDR3 loop spans 16 amino acids. The V gene's germline CDR1 is LNHNV and CDR2 YYDKDF (reference sequence). The DNA for the CDR3 is TGTGCCACCCTCCGGGACAGGGGGCGGACGAACACTGAAGCTTTCTTT. Translated: CATLRDRGRTNTEAFF.

The gene calls are TRBV7-8 and TRBJ2-3; 11 nucleotides agree with TRBD1. This CDR3 has 15 amino acids. The J segment lost 4 bases and the V segment lost 5 bases, leaving 5 bases of the junction unmatched. The germline V gene encodes CDR1 SGHVS and CDR2 FQNEAQ. The chain's CDR3 is CASSRGTGGPDTQYF. CDR3 coding DNA: TGTGCCAGCAGCCGCGGGACAGGGGGACCAGATACGCAGTATTTT.

J is TRBJ1-4 and V is TRBV2; D perhaps matches TRBD1 (6 bases). CDR1 and CDR2 from the germline V gene are SNHLY and FYNNEI. Trimming shortened V by 7 bases and J by 7 bases, and 19 bases separated the two germline ends. The CDR3 contains 15 residues. This CDR3 is CASTFPRGALEKLFF. In DNA, the CDR3 is TGTGCCAGCACCTTCCCGCGGGGGGCACTTGAAAAACTGTTTTTT.

The J gene is TRBJ2-7, the V gene TRBV18; 9 nucleotides align to TRBD1. Germline V gene sequence: CDR1 KGHSH, CDR2 LQKENI. The V gene end was trimmed by 6 bases and the J gene end by 4 bases; junction bases not matched to a gene: 7. The length of the CDR3 is 14 residues. DNA for the CDR3: TGTGCCAGCTCCCGCGGGACAGGGTTTTACGAGCAGTACTTC. Translated: CASSRGTGFYEQYF.

The chain has TRBV15 and TRBJ2-2; no reliable D call. The germline CDR1 and CDR2 sequences are LNHNV and YYDKDF (reference sequence). Trimming left V 2 bases short and J 0 bases short, with 7 bases between. The CDR3 loop spans 15 amino acids. The CDR3 sequence is CATSRQQTNTGELFF. CDR3 in DNA: TGTGCCACCAGCAGACAGCAGACGAACACCGGGGAGCTGTTTTTT.

This chain uses TRBV4-3 with TRBJ1-1, with TRBD1 matching over 7 bases. V lost 0 bases to trimming and J lost 7 bases; unmatched junction nucleotides: 11. The CDR3 has 16 residues. Germline V gene lookup returns CDR1 LGHNA and CDR2 YSLEER. As DNA, the CDR3 is TGCGCCAGCAGCCAAGAAGACGGGACAGACTACTTTGAAGCTTTCTTT. Encoded protein: CASSQEDGTDYFEAFF.

As concerns this clone: The same CDR3 can be traced to other DNA sequences in this sample. CDR3 region: CASSLVGGYEQYF. The CDR3 coding sequence is TGCGCCAGCAGCTTGGTAGGGGGCTACGAGCAGTACTTC. The chain uses TRBV5-1 and TRBJ2-7; TRBD1 might be the D (6 bases). The V end was cut by 0 bases, the J end by 3 bases, with 7 bases between. The length of the CDR3 is 13 residues. Germline CDR1 SGHRS, CDR2 YFSETQ.

The chain couples TRBV5-5 to TRBJ2-7; 9 positions agree with TRBD2. CDR1 and CDR2 (germline): SGHKS, YYEKEE (reference sequence). V shed 0 bases and J 2 bases; nucleotides not matched to a gene: 9. The CDR3 totals 17 residues. Written as DNA, the CDR3 is TGTGCCAGCAGCTTGGTGGGGATAGCGGGAGAACCCTACGAGCAGTACTTC. As protein: CASSLVGIAGEPYEQYF.